Each of the 19 T cell receptor beta chains below was sequenced from the same sample in a study of naive and memory T cell subsets. An equimolar mix of two oligonucleotides served as the beta constant-region primer for TRBC1 and TRBC2. TCRdb called the UMI-ligation and nested PCR reads again in MiXCR, with one record for every CDR3 protein. The sample holds thousands of distinct CDR3 sequences; approximately 7.9% are singletons and the top ten take roughly 80%. Sequenced material: CD4+ TEMRA cells from blood. Sample subset: effector memory re-expressing CD45RA, CD45RA+ CD27-. The receptors derive from a human donor in good health.

This clonotype was seen repeatedly, ten times or more. A much larger clone differs from this one at a single base, so this may be a read error. The V and J genes are TRBV28 and TRBJ2-1, with D tentatively TRBD1 (6 bases). Germline assignment: CDR1 MDHEN and CDR2 SYDVKM. The V and J ends lost 5 bases and 0 bases respectively, with 14 bases between them. The CDR3 consists of 16 residues. This chain's CDR3 is CASSTRTAASYNEQFF. CDR3 DNA: TGTGCCAGCAGTACACGGACAGCCGCCTCCTACAATGAGCAGTTCTTC.

This clonotype was observed many times. V gene TRBV6-1 combines with J gene TRBJ2-5; TRBD2 might be the D (6 bases). Per the germline V gene, CDR1 is MNHNS and CDR2 is SASEGT. V was pared by 7 bases and J by 2 bases, with 14 bases between. The CDR3 loop spans 14 amino acids. The chain's CDR3 is CASTRRRAQETQYF. The CDR3 DNA sequence: TGTGCCAGCACCCGGCGGAGGGCTCAAGAGACCCAGTACTTC.

This clonotype was picked up a small number of times. The rearrangement uses TRBV20-1 and TRBJ2-1; 11 nucleotides line up with TRBD2. Germline values: CDR1 DFQATT, CDR2 SNEGSKA (reference sequence). The trim removed 5 bases at V and 10 bases at J, leaving 7 bases unmatched. This CDR3 is built from 13 residues. The DNA of the CDR3 is TGCAGTGCTGAAAAGGGACTAGCGGCCGAGCAGTTCTTC. Translation: CSAEKGLAAEQFF.

This clonotype was seen repeatedly, ten times or more. The chain uses TRBV9 and TRBJ2-3; D might be TRBD1 or TRBD2, each matching 7 bases. V was shortened by 5 bases and J by 2 bases, with 21 bases between the two germline ends. The CDR3 is 17 residues long. Germline assignment: CDR1 SGDLS and CDR2 YYNGEE. This chain's CDR3 is CASSAGGGALHTDTQYF. CDR3 coding DNA: TGTGCCAGCAGTGCAGGGGGGGGTGCGCTTCACACAGATACGCAGTATTTT.

For this clonotype: One base away lies a much larger clone, so this may be a sequencing read error. DNA for the CDR3: TGCAGTGCTATGGCTAGCGGGATCAAAACTAACACAGATACGCAGTATTTT. It yields the protein CSAMASGIKTNTDTQYF. The gene calls are TRBV20-1 and TRBJ2-3; the match to TRBD2 covers 9 bases. The CDR3 runs 17 residues. Germline loops: CDR1 DFQATT, CDR2 SNEGSKA (reference sequence). With 4 bases clipped from V and 2 bases from J, the junction kept 13 bases outside the gene matches.

This clonotype appeared a few times. The V call is TRBV21-1, the J call TRBJ2-1; the table's D gene call, TRBD1, was not cross checked with the DNA. TRBV21-1 is noted as a pseudogene. The CDR3 covers 16 residues. The CDR3 bases are TGTGCCAGCAGCGGGTGCGGGACCTGCTCCTACAATGAGCAGTTCTTC. Translation gives CASSGCGTCSYNEQFF.

This clonotype was seen many times. The genes are TRBV4-2 and TRBJ2-3; D is unresolved. Germline assignment: CDR1 LGHNA and CDR2 YNFKEQ. The CDR3 is 15 amino acids. V was trimmed by 4 bases and J by 0 bases, leaving 11 bases between them. The CDR3 region is CASSRLPKSTDTQYF. CDR3 DNA sequence: TGTGCCAGCAGCCGCCTACCGAAAAGCACAGATACGCAGTATTTT.

The sample holds a few counts of this clonotype. The chain links TRBV5-6 to TRBJ2-4; either TRBD1 or TRBD2 may fit D (6 bases each). CDR3 size: 15 residues. The germline V gene has CDR1 SGHDT and CDR2 YYEEEE. V lost 0 bases, J lost 6 bases, and 13 bases lay in between. CDR3 protein: CASSLEEGVINIQYF. Written as DNA, the CDR3 is TGTGCCAGCAGCTTGGAGGAGGGGGTAATAAACATTCAGTACTTC.

This clonotype was detected ten times or more. V gene TRBV25-1 combines with J gene TRBJ1-1; D uncertain. Per the germline V gene, CDR1 is MGHDK and CDR2 is SYGVNS. V was clipped by 6 bases and J by 0 bases, with 8 bases between them. This CDR3 has 13 residues. The CDR3 loop is CASSRGMNTEAFF. In nucleotides, the CDR3 is TGTGCCAGCAGCAGAGGGATGAACACTGAAGCTTTCTTT.

CDR3 sequence (DNA): TGTGCCAGCAGCCTAGCGGGAGAGTATAATGAGCAGTTCTTC. Translation gives CASSLAGEYNEQFF. J is TRBJ2-1 and V is TRBV11-3, with 10 bases matching TRBD2. CDR3 size: 14 residues. CDR1 is SGHNT and CDR2 is YENEEA in the germline V gene. The V and J ends lost 5 bases and 7 bases, in that order; junction bases with no gene match: 5.

On this clonotype: A read error may be the cause here, since a much bigger clone is one base away. The chain links TRBV6-1 to TRBJ2-1; 8 bases are a match to TRBD2. Germline CDR1 reads MNHNS; CDR2 reads SASEGT. The length of the CDR3 is 14 residues. Losses at the gene ends were 6 bases for V and 6 bases for J; bases not matched to a gene: 7. The CDR3 protein is CASSRRAGANEQFF. The CDR3 DNA reads TGTGCCAGCAGCCGACGAGCGGGAGCCAATGAGCAGTTCTTC.

This clonotype was counted a few times. V gene TRBV20-1 combines with J gene TRBJ1-4; D not certain. V gave up 3 bases and J gave up 8 bases, with 19 bases separating them. The CDR3 has 15 residues. The germline CDR1 and CDR2 sequences are DFQATT and SNEGSKA (reference sequence). The CDR3 protein is CSARSFLSEGEKLFF. The CDR3 bases are TGCAGTGCTAGGTCTTTCCTGAGTGAAGGAGAAAAACTGTTTTTT.

This clonotype appeared many times. V usage is TRBV29-1 and J usage is TRBJ2-7; 9 bases match TRBD2. Germline CDR1 and CDR2: SQVTM and ANQGSEA. The ends lost 3 bases at V and 4 bases at J; junction bases unmatched: 10. There are 15 residues in the CDR3. The CDR3 here is CSVDDGLAGTYEQYF. The CDR3 region has the DNA TGCAGCGTTGATGACGGGCTAGCGGGAACGTACGAGCAGTACTTC.

This clonotype was counted ten times or more. The chain links TRBV4-1 to TRBJ2-2, with 13 bases lining up with TRBD2. Germline V lookup: CDR1 MGHRA, CDR2 YSYEKL. V shed 0 bases, J shed 7 bases, and the junction held 11 bases outside the gene matches. CDR3 length equals 19 residues. CDR3: CASSQDTSGRARRFGELFF. Written as DNA, the CDR3 is TGCGCCAGCAGCCAAGACACTAGCGGGAGGGCCCGCAGGTTCGGGGAGCTGTTTTTT.

There are many counts of this clonotype. The V and J genes are TRBV12-3 or TRBV12-4 and TRBJ1-3; weak D call: TRBD1 (5 bases). The CDR3 loop spans 20 amino acids. V dropped 6 bases and J dropped 0 bases, with 27 bases sitting between them. The CDR3 coding sequence is TGTGCCAGCAGCTTAAGACCCCTTCTCCACAGGAGCCACTCTGGAAACACCATATATTTT. It translates to CASSLRPLLHRSHSGNTIYF.

This clonotype showed up many times. The rearrangement links TRBV20-1 to TRBJ2-1; weak D call: TRBD2 (6 bases). With 0 bases removed from V and 5 bases from J, the gap between germline ends came to 14 bases. The germline V gene has CDR1 DFQATT and CDR2 SNEGSKA (reference sequence). The length of the CDR3 is 15 residues. The CDR3 here is CSARDGGIGNNEQFF. The CDR3 DNA is TGCAGTGCTAGAGATGGCGGGATCGGTAACAATGAGCAGTTCTTC.

J is TRBJ2-7 and V is TRBV20-1; TRBD1 matches 7 bases. The CDR3 has 11 residues. The V segment lost 5 bases and the J segment 7 bases; nucleotides outside the gene matches: 5. Germline V gene lookup returns CDR1 DFQATT and CDR2 SNEGSKA (reference sequence). This CDR3 reads CSAYRGREQYF. CDR3 in DNA: TGCAGTGCTTACAGGGGCCGGGAGCAGTACTTC.

This clonotype was found a few times. The chain combines TRBV6-5 with TRBJ1-1, with 10 bases that match TRBD1. With 5 bases clipped from V and 4 bases from J, the junction kept 4 bases outside the gene matches. Germline assignment: CDR1 MNHEY and CDR2 SVGAGI. The CDR3 consists of 14 residues. CDR3 sequence: CASSRGTGVTEAFF. CDR3 sequence (DNA): TGTGCCAGCAGTCGCGGGACAGGGGTCACTGAAGCTTTCTTT.

In its sample, this clonotype was seen a few times. The chain has TRBV18 and TRBJ2-7, with D perhaps TRBD2 (5 bases). Per germline, CDR1 KGHSH and CDR2 LQKENI. This CDR3 contains 13 residues. Trimming removed 3 bases at V and 4 bases at J, with 10 bases between. The CDR3 is CASSPLRDYEQYF. The CDR3 DNA sequence: TGTGCCAGCTCACCGCTCCGGGATTACGAGCAGTACTTC.